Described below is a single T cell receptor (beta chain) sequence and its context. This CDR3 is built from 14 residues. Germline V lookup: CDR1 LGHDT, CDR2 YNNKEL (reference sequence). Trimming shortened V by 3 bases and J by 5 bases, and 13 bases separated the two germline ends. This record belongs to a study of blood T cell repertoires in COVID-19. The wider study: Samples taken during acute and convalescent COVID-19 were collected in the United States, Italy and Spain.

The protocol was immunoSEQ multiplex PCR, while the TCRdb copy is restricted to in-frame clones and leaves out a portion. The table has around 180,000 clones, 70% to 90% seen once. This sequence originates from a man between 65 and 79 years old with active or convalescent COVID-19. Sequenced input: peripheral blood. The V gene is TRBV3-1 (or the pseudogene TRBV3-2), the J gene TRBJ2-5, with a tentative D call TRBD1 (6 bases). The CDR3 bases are TGTGCCAGCAGCCATGGGGGCAGGGATGAGACCCAGTACTTC. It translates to CASSHGGRDETQYF.